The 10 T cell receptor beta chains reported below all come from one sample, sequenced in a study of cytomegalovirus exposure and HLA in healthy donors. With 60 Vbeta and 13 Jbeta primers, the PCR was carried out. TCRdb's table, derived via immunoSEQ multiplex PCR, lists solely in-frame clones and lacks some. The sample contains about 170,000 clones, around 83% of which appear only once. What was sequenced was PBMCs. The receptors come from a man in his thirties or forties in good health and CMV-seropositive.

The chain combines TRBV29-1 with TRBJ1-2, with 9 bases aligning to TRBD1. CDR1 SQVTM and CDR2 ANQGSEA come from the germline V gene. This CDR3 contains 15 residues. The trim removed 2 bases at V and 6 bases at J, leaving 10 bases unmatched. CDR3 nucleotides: TGCAGCGTTGAAAGGACAGGGGCTATCTCTCATGGCTACACCTTC. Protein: CSVERTGAISHGYTF. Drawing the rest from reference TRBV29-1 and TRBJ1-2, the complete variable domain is SAVISQKPSRDICQRGTSLTIQCQVDSQVTMMFWYRQQPGQSLTLIATANQGSEATYESGFVIDKFPISRPNLTFSTLTVSNMSPEDSSIYLCSVERTGAISHGYTFGSGTRLTVV.

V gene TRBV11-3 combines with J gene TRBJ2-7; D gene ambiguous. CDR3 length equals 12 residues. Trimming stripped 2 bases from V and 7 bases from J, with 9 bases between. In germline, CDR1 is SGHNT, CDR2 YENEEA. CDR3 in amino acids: CASSLPGREQYV. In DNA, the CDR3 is TGTGCCAGCAGCTTACCGGGTAGGGAGCAGTACGTC.

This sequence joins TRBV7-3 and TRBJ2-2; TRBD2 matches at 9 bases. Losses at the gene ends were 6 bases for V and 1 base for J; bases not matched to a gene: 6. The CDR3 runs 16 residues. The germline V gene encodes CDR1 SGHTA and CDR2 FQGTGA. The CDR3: CASSQVAGVNTGELFF. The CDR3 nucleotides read TGTGCCAGCAGTCAGGTAGCGGGGGTGAACACCGGGGAGCTGTTTTTT.

Here the CDR3 reads CASSSGTGEFF. CDR3 bases: TGCGCCAGCAGCTCCGGGACAGGGGAGTTCTTC. The genes are TRBV4-1 and TRBJ2-1, with 10 bases fitting TRBD1. Germline V gene sequence: CDR1 MGHRA, CDR2 YSYEKL. The CDR3 loop spans 11 amino acids. The trim removed 5 bases at V and 14 bases at J, leaving 3 bases unmatched.

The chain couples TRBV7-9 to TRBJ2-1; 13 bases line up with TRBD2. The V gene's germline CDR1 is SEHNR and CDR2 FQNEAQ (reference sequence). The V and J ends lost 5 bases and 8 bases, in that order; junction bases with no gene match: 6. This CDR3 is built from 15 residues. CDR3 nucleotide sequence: TGTGCCAGCAGCCGGACTAGCGGGAGTCGGGATGAGCAGTTCTTC. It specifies CASSRTSGSRDEQFF.

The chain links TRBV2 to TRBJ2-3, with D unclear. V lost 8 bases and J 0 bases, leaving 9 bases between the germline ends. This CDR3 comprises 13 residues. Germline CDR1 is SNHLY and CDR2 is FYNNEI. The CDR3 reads CASQALSTDTQYF. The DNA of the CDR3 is TGTGCCAGCCAAGCGTTAAGCACAGATACGCAGTATTTT.

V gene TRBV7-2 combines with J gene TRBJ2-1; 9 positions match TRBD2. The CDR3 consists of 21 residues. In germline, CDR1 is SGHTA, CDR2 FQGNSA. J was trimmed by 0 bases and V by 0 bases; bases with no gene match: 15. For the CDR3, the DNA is TGTGCCAGCAGCTTAGCGCGGATAGCGGGAGCCTTTTCCAGCTCCTACAATGAGCAGTTCTTC. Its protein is CASSLARIAGAFSSSYNEQFF.

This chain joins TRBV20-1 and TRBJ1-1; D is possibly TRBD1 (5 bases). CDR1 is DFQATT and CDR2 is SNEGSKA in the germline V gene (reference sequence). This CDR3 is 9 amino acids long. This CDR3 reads CTIGAEAFF. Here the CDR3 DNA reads TGCACCATAGGGGCTGAAGCTTTCTTT.

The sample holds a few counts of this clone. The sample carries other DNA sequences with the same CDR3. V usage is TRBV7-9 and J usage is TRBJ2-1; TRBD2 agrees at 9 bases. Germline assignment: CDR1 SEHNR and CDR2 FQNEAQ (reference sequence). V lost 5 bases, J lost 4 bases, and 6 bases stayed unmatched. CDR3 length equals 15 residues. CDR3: CASSPSGARYNEQFF. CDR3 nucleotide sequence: TGTGCCAGCAGCCCTAGCGGGGCGAGATACAATGAGCAGTTCTTC.

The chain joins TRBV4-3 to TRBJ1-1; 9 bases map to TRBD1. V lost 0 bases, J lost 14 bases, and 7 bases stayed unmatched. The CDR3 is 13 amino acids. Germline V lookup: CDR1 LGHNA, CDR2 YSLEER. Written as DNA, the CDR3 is TGCGCCAGCAGCCAAGATTGGGACAGGGCCCCCTTCTTT. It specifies CASSQDWDRAPFF.